The rows below give T cell receptor beta chains drawn from one sample of a study of molecular identifiers for immune sequencing clone quantification. TCRdb re-called the PCR reads through MiXCR, storing one row per CDR3 protein. The table lists about 53,000 distinct CDR3 sequences, just over 35% of them singletons. The sample consisted of naive CD8+ T cells from blood, with Jurkat cell RNA spiked in. The receptors here all came from a human donor in good health. Some libraries in this study had Jurkat cell RNA spiked in. Both conserved end residues are part of each CDR3. A D gene is named only where the DNA matches it firmly. Size values are once, few and many counts, or a class for expanded clones, and some rows have none.

j_call clone_size v_call d_call cdr3_nt cdr3_aa
TRBJ2-5 . TRBV6-5 . TGTGCCAGCAGTTACGAAGAGACCCAGTACTTC CASSYEETQYF
TRBJ2-5 . TRBV15 . TGTGCCACCAGCATCTCACTCGGGACTCAAGAGACCCAGTACTTC CATSISLGTQETQYF
TRBJ2-2 few TRBV4-2 . TGTGCCAGCAGCCAAGATACCGGGGAGCTGTTTTTT CASSQDTGELFF
TRBJ1-2 . TRBV4-3 . TGCGCCAGCAGCCAAGATCTCGACAGGAGCTATGGCTACACCTTC CASSQDLDRSYGYTF
TRBJ2-5 . TRBV6-5 . TGTGCCAGCAGTTACGGTGGGGCCGGGGAGACCCAGTACTTC CASSYGGAGETQYF
TRBJ2-3 . TRBV28 . TGTGCCAGCAGTTTATTAGGGGGGGCTACCACAGAAACGCAGTATTTT CASSLLGGATTETQYF
TRBJ2-7 . TRBV7-9 TRBD2 TGTGCCAGCATCCCTGCCGGGGGGGAGAACGAGCAGTACTTC CASIPAGGENEQYF
TRBJ2-2 few TRBV9 . TGTGCCAGCAGCGGTCTCAGGGCCGGGGAGCTGTTTTTT CASSGLRAGELFF
TRBJ2-3 few TRBV24-1 . TGTGCCACCAGTGATTCGGGTTCTAAGCGGTTCATCACAGATACGCAGTATTTT CATSDSGSKRFITDTQYF
TRBJ2-5 . TRBV6-6 . TGTGCCAGCAGCATCATTGAGCCCCAGTACTTC CASSIIEPQYF
TRBJ2-1 many TRBV6-2/TRBV6-3 TRBD2 TGTGCCAGCAGTTACGCGGGACTAGCGGACAGGTTCTTC CASSYAGLADRFF
TRBJ2-6 medium-sized TRBV28 . TGTGCCAGCAGTTTTGGGGGCACTGGGGCCAACGTCCTGACTTTC CASSFGGTGANVLTF
TRBJ2-3 . TRBV7-2 . TGTGCCAGCAGCTGGGGTGCAGACACGCTGTATTTT CASSWGADTLYF
TRBJ1-5 few TRBV4-3 . TGCGCCAGCAGCCAAGTCCTCAATCAGCCCCAGCATTTT CASSQVLNQPQHF
TRBJ2-7 few TRBV27 TRBD2 TGTGCCAGCAGTTTAAGTTCGGGGGGAGGGCAGTACTTC CASSLSSGGGQYF
TRBJ2-7 . TRBV4-2 . TGTGCCGGCAGCCAATCCAGGGTACCCTACGAGCAGTACTTC CAGSQSRVPYEQYF
TRBJ2-2 few TRBV12-3/TRBV12-4 . TGTGCCAGCAGTTTAGGGGAGAATGGGGAGCTGTTTTTT CASSLGENGELFF
TRBJ1-5 many TRBV5-8 TRBD1 TGTGCCAGCAGCTTGGTCATACGCGGGACAGCATCGGGGCCCCAGCATTTT CASSLVIRGTASGPQHF
TRBJ2-3 . TRBV9 . TGTGCCAGCAGCCTCGACCTACAGTGGCTGGGCCCAGATACGCAGTATTTT CASSLDLQWLGPDTQYF
TRBJ1-2 few TRBV7-6 TRBD1 TGTGCCAGCAGCTCCCAACCTCAAGACAGGGGGCGCCCTGCCAGCGGCTACACCTTC CASSSQPQDRGRPASGYTF
TRBJ2-3 . TRBV5-6 . TGTGCCAGCAGTGAACCGACGACAGATACGCAGTATTTT CASSEPTTDTQYF
TRBJ2-2 . TRBV3-1 . TGTGCCAGCAGCCAAGATTCGTCGACATATCGCGGGGAGCTGTTTTTT CASSQDSSTYRGELFF
TRBJ2-1 once TRBV11-2 TRBD2 TGTGCCAGCAGCTCCAAGCGGGAGGGCCTCTCCTACAATGCGCAGTTCTTC CASSSKREGLSYNAQFF
TRBJ2-3 many TRBV7-9 . TGTGCCAGCAGTACAGGGTATAGCACAGATACGCAGTATTTT CASSTGYSTDTQYF
TRBJ2-1 few TRBV6-1 TRBD1 TGTGCCAGCGTTAGGGCAGGGGGTAATGAGCAGTTCTTC CASVRAGGNEQFF
TRBJ2-5 . TRBV9 TRBD2 TGTGCCAGCAGCGTTGGGACTAGCGGACGACGGACCGAAGCGCCCCAGTACTTC CASSVGTSGRRTEAPQYF
TRBJ1-5 many TRBV2 TRBD1 TGTGCCAGCAATCCGGGACAGGGCGGCGGTCAGCCCCAGCATTTT CASNPGQGGGQPQHF
TRBJ2-3 few TRBV28 . TGTGCCAGCAGTTGGAGCCAGGGGATCACAGATACGCAGTATTTT CASSWSQGITDTQYF
TRBJ2-5 few TRBV27 . TGTGCCAGCAGTTATGGAGGACGGGTAGAGACCCAGTACTTC CASSYGGRVETQYF
TRBJ2-1 . TRBV2 . TGTGCCAGCCAGGGACTTAACTACAATGAGCAGTTCTTC CASQGLNYNEQFF
TRBJ2-3 few TRBV11-2 . TGTGCCAGCAGCCCAACAGGGATCACAGATACGCAGTATTTT CASSPTGITDTQYF
TRBJ1-2 many TRBV19 . TGTGCCAGTACCGCAGGGGCCATAGTCTACACCTTC CASTAGAIVYTF
TRBJ1-5 . TRBV12-3/TRBV12-4 . TGTGCCAGCAGTTTGACAGTATACAATCAGCCCCAGCATTTT CASSLTVYNQPQHF
TRBJ2-7 . TRBV29-1 . TGCAGCGTTGAAGGGGGTACCTACGAGCAGTACTTC CSVEGGTYEQYF
TRBJ1-1 few TRBV20-1 TRBD1 TGCAGTGCTGTACAGGGGGCAGTCACTGAAGCTTTCTTT CSAVQGAVTEAFF
TRBJ2-7 . TRBV14 . TGTGCCAGCAGCCAAGATCCCAAGGGGAACTACGAGCAGTACTTC CASSQDPKGNYEQYF
TRBJ2-1 . TRBV29-1 . TGCAGCGTTCCCGTTGACAATGAGCAGTTCTTC CSVPVDNEQFF
TRBJ2-6 many TRBV29-1 TRBD1 TGCAGCGTTACGGGACAGATGAGCTCTGGGGCCAACGTCCTGACTTTC CSVTGQMSSGANVLTF
TRBJ2-3 . TRBV12-3/TRBV12-4 . TGTGCCATCAGGAGGCAGGCTCACACAGATACGCAGTATTTT CAIRRQAHTDTQYF
TRBJ1-5 . TRBV19 . TGTGCCAGTAGGACTTCCGCCGGGGGCAATCAGCCCCAGCAATTT CASRTSAGGNQPQQF